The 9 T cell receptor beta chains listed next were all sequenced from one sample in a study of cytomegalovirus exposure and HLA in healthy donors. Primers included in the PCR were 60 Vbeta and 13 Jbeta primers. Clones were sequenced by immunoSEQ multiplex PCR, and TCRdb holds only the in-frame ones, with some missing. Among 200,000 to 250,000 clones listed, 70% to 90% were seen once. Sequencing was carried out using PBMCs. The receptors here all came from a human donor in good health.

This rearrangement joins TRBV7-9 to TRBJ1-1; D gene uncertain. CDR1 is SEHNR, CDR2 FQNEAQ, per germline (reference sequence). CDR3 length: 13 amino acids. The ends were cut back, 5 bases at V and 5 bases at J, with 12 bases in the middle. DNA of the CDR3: TGTGCCAGCAGCCGGGATCTTAGGACTGAAGCTTTCTTT. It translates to CASSRDLRTEAFF. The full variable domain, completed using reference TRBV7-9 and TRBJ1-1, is DTGVSQNPRHKITKRGQNVTFRCDPISEHNRLYWYRQTLGQGPEFLTYFQNEAQLEKSRLLSDRFSAERPKGSFSTLEIQRTEQGDSAMYLCASSRDLRTEAFFGQGTRLTVV.

The CDR3 loop reads CASSGGGRMTGELFF. For the CDR3, the DNA is TGTGCCAGCAGTGGCGGCGGGCGGATGACCGGGGAGCTGTTTTTT. This sequence joins TRBV6-5 and TRBJ2-2, with D perhaps matching TRBD2 (5 bases). Trimming shortened V by 5 bases and J by 5 bases, and 15 bases separated the two germline ends. Per the germline V gene, CDR1 is MNHEY and CDR2 is SVGAGI. The CDR3 is 15 residues long.

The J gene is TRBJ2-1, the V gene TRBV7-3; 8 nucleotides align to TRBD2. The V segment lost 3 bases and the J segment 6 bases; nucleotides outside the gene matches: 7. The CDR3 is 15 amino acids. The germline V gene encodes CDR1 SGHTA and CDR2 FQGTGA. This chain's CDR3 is CASSFGAGEINEQFF. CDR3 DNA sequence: TGTGCCAGCAGCTTCGGAGCGGGAGAAATCAATGAGCAGTTCTTC. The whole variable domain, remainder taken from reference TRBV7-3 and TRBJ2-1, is GAGVSQTPSNKVTEKGKYVELRCDPISGHTALYWYRQSLGQGPEFLIYFQGTGAADDSGLPNDRFFAVRPEGSVSTLKIQRTERGDSAVYLCASSFGAGEINEQFFGPGTRLTVL.

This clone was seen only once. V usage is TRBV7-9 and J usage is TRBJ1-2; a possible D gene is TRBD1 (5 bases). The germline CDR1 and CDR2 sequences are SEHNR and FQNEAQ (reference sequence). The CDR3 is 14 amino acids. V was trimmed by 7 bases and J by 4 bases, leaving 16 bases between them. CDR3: CASIQLTDSYGYTF. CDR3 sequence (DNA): TGTGCCAGCATCCAGCTGACAGATTCCTATGGCTACACCTTC. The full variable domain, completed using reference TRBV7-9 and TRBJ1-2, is DTGVSQNPRHKITKRGQNVTFRCDPISEHNRLYWYRQTLGQGPEFLTYFQNEAQLEKSRLLSDRFSAERPKGSFSTLEIQRTEQGDSAMYLCASIQLTDSYGYTFGSGTRLTVV.

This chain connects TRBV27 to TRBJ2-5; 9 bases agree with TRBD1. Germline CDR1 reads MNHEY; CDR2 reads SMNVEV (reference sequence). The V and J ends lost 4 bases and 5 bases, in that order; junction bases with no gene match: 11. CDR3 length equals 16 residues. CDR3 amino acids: CASSSANTGGRETQYF. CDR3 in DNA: TGTGCCAGCAGTTCAGCTAACACAGGGGGCCGGGAGACCCAGTACTTC.

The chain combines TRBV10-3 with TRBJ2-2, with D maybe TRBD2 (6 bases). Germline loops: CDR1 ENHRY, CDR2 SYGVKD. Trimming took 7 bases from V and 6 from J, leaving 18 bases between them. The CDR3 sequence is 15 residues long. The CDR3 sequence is CAITKSGGEAGELFF. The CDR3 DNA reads TGTGCCATCACCAAGTCAGGAGGGGAGGCCGGGGAGCTGTTTTTT.

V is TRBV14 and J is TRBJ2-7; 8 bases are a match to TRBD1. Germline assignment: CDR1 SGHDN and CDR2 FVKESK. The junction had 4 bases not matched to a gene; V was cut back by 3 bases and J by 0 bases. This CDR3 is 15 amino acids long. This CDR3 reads CASSQATGGSYEQYF. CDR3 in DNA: TGTGCCAGCAGCCAGGCAACAGGGGGCTCCTACGAGCAGTACTTC.

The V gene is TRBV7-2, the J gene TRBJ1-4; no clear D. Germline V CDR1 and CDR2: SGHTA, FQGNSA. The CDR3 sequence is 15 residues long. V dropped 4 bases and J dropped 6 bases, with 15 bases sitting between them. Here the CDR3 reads CASSSGSAAHEKLFF. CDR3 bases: TGTGCCAGCAGCTCCGGGTCTGCCGCACATGAAAAACTGTTTTTT.

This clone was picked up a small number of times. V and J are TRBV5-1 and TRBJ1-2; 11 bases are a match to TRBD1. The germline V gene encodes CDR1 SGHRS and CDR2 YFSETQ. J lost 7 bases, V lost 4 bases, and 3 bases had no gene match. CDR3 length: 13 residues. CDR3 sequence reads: CASSRDRGSGYTF. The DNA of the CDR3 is TGCGCCAGCAGCCGGGACAGGGGGTCTGGCTACACCTTC.